Listed below are T cell receptor beta chains from one sample, sequenced in a study of blood T cell repertoires in COVID-19. The assay was immunoSEQ multiplex PCR, and TCRdb's table has in-frame clones only and misses some. The sample shows over 150,000 clones, more than 90% of them seen only once. Sequenced material: peripheral blood. The receptors here all came from a man in his fifties or sixties with acute or convalescent COVID-19. CDR3s leave out the opening cysteine and the closing phenylalanine or tryptophan.

TRBV19 | ASSKQGANTEAF
TRBV6-2/TRBV6-3 | ASSPDRVRGYT
TRBV13 | ASSLRGSYEQY
TRBV6-5 | ASRSTGLVTEAF
TRBV10-3 | AIQGTGGSYEQY
TRBV3-1/TRBV3-2 | ASSQGGVTEAF
TRBV10-3 | AISGLADGDTQY
TRBV4-3 | ASSQDLGGASDTQY
TRBV3-1/TRBV3-2 | ASSQLTGSSEKLF
TRBV10-3 | AIRQGTGELF
TRBV10-2 | ASHQGTYNEQF
TRBV4-1 | ASSPYSSGSGNTIY
TRBV4-2 | ASSQRTGGAPETQY
TRBV19 | ASSVTGDHSYNSPLH
TRBV11-3 | ASSLGLGATYNEQF
TRBV7-2 | ASSPDWSSYNSPLH
TRBV7-2 | ASSLLSGRGTYNEQF
TRBV7-3 | ASSQGADTEAF
TRBV10-3 | AISDRQETQY
TRBV27 | ASSLGTSGINEQF
TRBV3-1/TRBV3-2 | ASSRKISPNEKLF
TRBV7-9 | ASRTGVVNTEAF
TRBV10-1 | ASSEGGGLDTQY
TRBV7-9 | ASSLVGGLNTEAF
TRBV10-3 | AIQGALGEKLF
TRBV5-1 | ASSLRRQEADGYT
TRBV10-3 | ANRGTAKDGYT
TRBV27 | ASSPQGFYTEAF
TRBV24-1 | ATSDPGTGTGELF
TRBV7-9 | ASSLSAGNNSPLH
TRBV6-5 | ASSPRLAGPQF
TRBV6-5 | ASTGQGGLGEQF
TRBV19 | ASSSDRVKPEAF
TRBV28 | ASSLSHINQPQH
TRBV12-3/TRBV12-4 | ASSLSGNTIY
TRBV24-1 | ATSDYAGYQETQY
TRBV5-1 | ASSTGTTRSGANVLT
TRBV18 | ASSLQGAQNYGYT
TRBV19 | ASRAADRGNYGYT
TRBV27 | ASSSLAGEQY
TRBV4-3 | ASSQDGLRGTYGYT
TRBV7-3 | ASSLNQGRTDTQY